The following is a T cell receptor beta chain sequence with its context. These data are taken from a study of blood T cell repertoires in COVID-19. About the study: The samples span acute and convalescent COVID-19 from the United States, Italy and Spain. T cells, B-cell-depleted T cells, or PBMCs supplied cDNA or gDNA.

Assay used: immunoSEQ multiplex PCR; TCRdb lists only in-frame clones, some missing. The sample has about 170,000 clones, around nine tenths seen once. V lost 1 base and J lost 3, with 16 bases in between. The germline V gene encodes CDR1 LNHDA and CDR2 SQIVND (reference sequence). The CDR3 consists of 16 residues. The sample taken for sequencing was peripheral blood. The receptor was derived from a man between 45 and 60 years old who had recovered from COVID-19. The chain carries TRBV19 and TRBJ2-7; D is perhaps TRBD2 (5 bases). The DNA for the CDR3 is TGTGCCAGTAGTATAGGCAGAAGCGGTGGCCTCTACGAGCAGTACTTC. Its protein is CASSIGRSGGLYEQYF.